A single sample is the source of the 14 T cell receptor beta chains below, sequenced in a study of human T cells and chemical hapten exposure. TCRdb itself ran the RACE reads through MiXCR, one entry per CDR3 protein. The sample contains 85,000 to 95,000 distinct CDR3 sequences, about 8.6% of which appear only once. The sample's time point: healthy volunteer bleed at 2 weeks. It was from unfractionated whole blood that total RNA was extracted. The sample was whole blood. Receptors were obtained from a female donor in good health. Some clones in this sample may be carry-over from other donors' samples.

There are many counts of this clonotype. V is TRBV28 and J is TRBJ1-2, with D hard to call. Trimming left V 6 bases short and J 4 bases short, with 6 bases between. The CDR3 contains 11 residues. CDR1 is MDHEN and CDR2 is SYDVKM in the germline V gene. CDR3 sequence: CASRGAYGYTF. CDR3 DNA: TGTGCCAGCAGGGGAGCCTATGGCTACACCTTC.

In the case of this clonotype: Germline is not matched at one junction end, which may reflect a read error. The gene calls are TRBV14 and TRBJ2-4, with D maybe TRBD2 (6 bases). The CDR3 has 14 residues. Looked up from germline, CDR1 is SGHDN and CDR2 is FVKESK. The CDR3 DNA reads TGTGCCAGCAGTCGGGGACTTGGGAAAAACAATCAGTACTTC. The encoded protein is CASSRGLGKNNQYF.

This clonotype was seen a few times. CDR3 region: CASSEEGHYGYTF. The CDR3 DNA reads TGTGCCAGCAGTGAAGAAGGACACTATGGCTACACCTTC. The chain links TRBV6-1 to TRBJ1-2; D gene ambiguous. The CDR3 is 13 residues long. Per the germline V gene, CDR1 is MNHNS and CDR2 is SASEGT. The germline V and J ends were trimmed by 1 base and 3 bases, with 6 bases remaining between them.

The chain has TRBV20-1 and TRBJ2-1, with 8 bases matching TRBD2. In germline, CDR1 is DFQATT, CDR2 SNEGSKA (reference sequence). V shed 4 bases and J 2 bases; nucleotides not matched to a gene: 4. The CDR3 runs 14 residues. The CDR3 is CSAILGRAYNEQFF. DNA of the CDR3: TGCAGTGCTATCCTCGGGAGGGCCTACAATGAGCAGTTCTTC.

The rearrangement joins TRBV27 to TRBJ2-5, with D possibly being TRBD1 or TRBD2 (5 bases each). V lost 6 bases, J lost 3 bases, and 11 bases lay in between. Germline V CDR1 and CDR2: MNHEY, SMNVEV (reference sequence). The CDR3 length is 13 residues. The CDR3 loop reads CASSSGAKETQYF. CDR3 sequence (DNA): TGTGCCAGCAGCTCCGGGGCTAAAGAGACCCAGTACTTC.

This clonotype was picked up many times. The rearrangement joins TRBV18 to TRBJ1-2, with 7 bases aligning to TRBD1. Germline V lookup: CDR1 KGHSH, CDR2 LQKENI. V was pared by 3 bases and J by 8 bases, with 12 bases of the junction left unmatched. There are 15 residues in the CDR3. CDR3 coding DNA: TGTGCCAGCTCACCCGCTCTGGACAGGCTCGACGGCTACACCTTC. This sequence encodes CASSPALDRLDGYTF.

This clonotype came up many times. V usage is TRBV7-2 and J usage is TRBJ1-5; no firm D call. V lost 1 base and J lost 1, with 8 bases in between. CDR1 and CDR2 (germline): SGHTA, FQGNSA. The CDR3 length is 15 residues. The CDR3 nucleotides read TGTGCCAGCAGCTTAGTCTCCGGGAGCAATCAGCCCCAGCATTTT. As protein: CASSLVSGSNQPQHF.

This clonotype was observed a handful of times. The chain recombines TRBV19 with TRBJ2-7; tentative D call: TRBD1 (6 bases). Germline values: CDR1 LNHDA, CDR2 SQIVND (reference sequence). This CDR3 comprises 13 residues. Trimming left V 9 bases short and J 1 base short, with 13 bases between. The CDR3 nucleotides are TGTGCCAGCGCGCAGGGGAAGTCCTACGAGCAGTACTTC. This gives the protein CASAQGKSYEQYF.

This clonotype was seen a few times. The chain is built from TRBV20-1 and TRBJ2-7; D ambiguous. Trimming shortened V by 1 base and J by 0 bases, and 7 bases separated the two germline ends. CDR1 and CDR2 from the germline V gene are DFQATT and SNEGSKA (reference sequence). The CDR3 has 13 amino acids. CDR3 sequence (DNA): TGCAGTGCTAGAGTAAGGGACTCCTACGAGCAGTACTTC. Protein sequence: CSARVRDSYEQYF.

There are many counts of this clonotype. The chain links TRBV7-9 to TRBJ2-7; a possible D gene is TRBD1 (6 bases). The CDR3 has 15 amino acids. The V gene's germline CDR1 is SEHNR and CDR2 FQNEAQ (reference sequence). Trimming cost V 2 bases and J 2 bases, with 13 bases left between them. CDR3 bases: TGTGCCAGCAGCTTAACTCGAGGGGGAACCTACGAGCAGTACTTC. Amino acid sequence: CASSLTRGGTYEQYF.

Ten or more counts support this clonotype. V usage is TRBV7-9 and J usage is TRBJ2-7; no firm D call. The V and J ends lost 5 bases and 3 bases respectively, with 8 bases between them. The CDR3 spans 12 residues. Germline CDR1 SEHNR, CDR2 FQNEAQ (reference sequence). The chain's CDR3 is CASSGDFYEQYF. The CDR3, as DNA: TGTGCCAGCAGCGGCGATTTCTACGAGCAGTACTTC.

This clonotype was detected many times. This chain connects TRBV29-1 to TRBJ1-2, with D unresolved. CDR1 is SQVTM, CDR2 ANQGSEA, per germline. Trimming left V 3 bases short and J 5 bases short, with 7 bases between. This CDR3 is built from 11 residues. The CDR3 DNA is TGCAGCGTTGAGTCATTTTATGGCTACACCTTC. Its translation: CSVESFYGYTF.

The chain is built from TRBV14 and TRBJ2-5, with 8 bases matching TRBD1. Germline values: CDR1 SGHDN, CDR2 FVKESK. This CDR3 has 18 residues. Germline trimming cut 0 bases from V and 1 base from J; bases unmatched to any gene: 10. The CDR3 protein is CASSQEWDRRQIQETQYF. The CDR3 nucleotides read TGTGCCAGCAGCCAAGAATGGGACAGGCGCCAAATCCAAGAGACCCAGTACTTC. Full variable domain (remainder filled in from reference TRBV14 and TRBJ2-5): EAGVTQFPSHSVIEKGQTVTLRCDPISGHDNLYWYRRVMGKEIKFLLHFVKESKQDESGMPNNRFLAERTGGTYSTLKVQPAELEDSGVYFCASSQEWDRRQIQETQYFGPGTRLLVL.

In its sample, this clonotype was seen many times. This chain connects TRBV28 to TRBJ2-2, with 10 bases that match TRBD2. The CDR3 runs to 16 residues. Germline loops: CDR1 MDHEN, CDR2 SYDVKM. With 1 base clipped from V and 1 base from J, the junction kept 0 bases outside the gene matches. CDR3 DNA: TGTGCCAGCAGTTTATTAGCGGGAGGGAACACCGGGGAGCTGTTTTTT. Amino acids: CASSLLAGGNTGELFF.